The clone carrying this T cell receptor beta chain has just a few counts. Its cognate antigen is unknown. Caucasian individuals from Russia who were healthy and aged roughly 6 to 95 acted as donors. A J-beta primer mix and a sample-barcoded 5' primer were used in a second PCR of about 6 to 12 cycles. TCRdb itself ran the 5' RACE reads through MiXCR, one entry per CDR3 protein. The sample consists of 800,000 to 900,000 distinct CDR3 sequences, around 68% of them appearing once. This specimen belongs to a study of blood T cells in healthy people across ages. Germline CDR1 and CDR2: SGDLS and YYNGEE. The CDR3 has 15 amino acids. Losses at the gene ends were 3 bases for V and 2 bases for J; bases not matched to a gene: 6. Points from the study as a whole: Researchers deemed the diversity estimates from one million T cells underestimates. Both higher diversity and more naive CD4+ cells marked long-lived donors when set against aged donors.

This TCR was recovered from a man aged 30 to 45 in good health. The rearrangement links TRBV9 to TRBJ2-7, with TRBD1 matching over 9 bases. Material: blood. CDR3 DNA: TGTGCCAGCAGCGCAACGGGACAGGGTCCCTACGAGCAGTACTTC. This gives the protein CASSATGQGPYEQYF.